These 22 T cell receptor beta chains were sequenced from one sample in a study of T cells after yellow fever vaccination. MiXCR, applied by TCRdb to the 5' RACE reads, yields one record per CDR3 protein. The sample holds about 350,000 distinct CDR3 sequences, 11% seen once. Sequencing used PBMCs, obtained on the day of the first yellow fever vaccination. The receptor source for this set is a man younger than 35 who received the YFV17D yellow fever vaccine.

This clonotype was counted a few times. The genes are TRBV7-9 and TRBJ2-1; D may correspond to TRBD1 or TRBD2 (5 bases each). This CDR3 contains 15 residues. V shed 2 bases and J shed 8 bases, with 16 bases lying between them. Germline CDR1 SEHNR, CDR2 FQNEAQ (reference sequence). CDR3 nucleotide sequence: TGTGCCAGCAGCTTATTTCGCCTAGCCAGGGATGAGCAGTTCTTC. Its translation: CASSLFRLARDEQFF.

The V gene is TRBV27, the J gene TRBJ2-3; possibly TRBD1 or TRBD2 for D (5 bases each). Germline CDR1 reads MNHEY; CDR2 reads SMNVEV (reference sequence). CDR3 length: 14 residues. Deletions cut 4 bases from V and 0 bases from J, with 8 bases between. CDR3 sequence (DNA): TGTGCCAGCAGTTACTGGGACAGCACAGATACGCAGTATTTT. This translates into CASSYWDSTDTQYF.

The rearrangement links TRBV7-6 to TRBJ1-1; tentatively, D is TRBD1 (5 bases). The V gene lost 5 bases and the J gene lost 6 bases, with 43 bases spanning the gap. Per germline, CDR1 SGHVS and CDR2 FNYEAQ. The CDR3 is 23 residues long. CDR3 DNA sequence: TGTGCCAGCAGCCCCTCTCGCCTTTACGCCCTGGGGCAGACATCTAGTAGTGGGGCTGAAGCTTTCTTT. This encodes CASSPSRLYALGQTSSSGAEAFF.

This clonotype was seen at least ten times. The rearrangement joins TRBV9 to TRBJ1-4, with no clear D. The V gene lost 0 bases and the J gene lost 8 bases, with 11 bases spanning the gap. The CDR3 totals 14 residues. The germline V gene encodes CDR1 SGDLS and CDR2 YYNGEE. The CDR3 DNA follows: TGTGCCAGCAGCGTAGAGGTAGTGGGGGAAAAACTGTTTTTT. It is translated as CASSVEVVGEKLFF.

This clonotype was observed a few times. J is TRBJ2-1 and V is TRBV5-1; D might be TRBD1 (5 bases). From germline, CDR1 is SGHRS and CDR2 YFSETQ. This CDR3 spans 16 amino acids. V dropped 0 bases and J dropped 9 bases, with 19 bases sitting between them. The CDR3: CASSLVGAGLDTEQFF. The CDR3 DNA follows: TGCGCCAGCAGCTTGGTTGGGGCAGGGTTGGATACTGAGCAGTTCTTC.

The genes are TRBV5-4 and TRBJ2-6; no reliable D call. The CDR3 has 16 amino acids. Germline-derived CDR1 and CDR2 are SGHNT and YYREEE (reference sequence). Trimming took off 2 bases at V and 2 bases at J, with 11 bases between the two ends. CDR3 protein: CASSFAPGAGANVLTF. As DNA, the CDR3 is TGTGCCAGCAGCTTCGCGCCAGGCGCTGGGGCCAACGTCCTGACTTTC.

The chain uses TRBV3-1 and TRBJ2-3, with D possibly being TRBD1 (6 bases). Germline values: CDR1 LGHDT, CDR2 YNNKEL (reference sequence). The V gene lost 1 base and the J gene lost 3 bases, with 14 bases spanning the gap. CDR3 length: 16 amino acids. DNA for the CDR3: TGTGCCAGCAGCCAAGGTCCGGGACACACAACAGATACGCAGTATTTT. Amino acids: CASSQGPGHTTDTQYF.

The table lists this clonotype with a few counts. CDR3 bases: TGTGCCATCAGGGGGCCTTTAAACTATGGCTACACCTTC. Translating it yields CAIRGPLNYGYTF. V and J are TRBV10-3 and TRBJ1-2, with TRBD1 as a possible D gene (5 bases). This CDR3 comprises 13 residues. CDR1 is ENHRY and CDR2 is SYGVKD in the germline V gene. The ends were cut back, 6 bases at V and 2 bases at J, with 10 bases in the middle.

This clonotype was counted only a few times. V gene TRBV5-6 combines with J gene TRBJ2-3; TRBD1 agrees at 10 bases. The CDR3 is made up of 11 amino acids. The trim removed 3 bases at V and 14 bases at J, leaving 3 bases unmatched. In germline, CDR1 is SGHDT, CDR2 YYEEEE. The CDR3 nucleotides read TGTGCCAGCAGCTCCCGGACAGGGGGGTATTTT. Translation gives CASSSRTGGYF.

Regarding this clonotype: With a much larger clone just one base away, this may be a read error. V usage is TRBV6-2 or TRBV6-3 and J usage is TRBJ2-1, with 8 positions matching TRBD2. CDR1 and CDR2 from the germline V gene are MNHEY and SVGEGT. This CDR3 region has 12 residues. The CDR3 sequence is CGSSTTSGEQFF. CDR3 DNA sequence: TGTGGCAGCAGCACAACTAGCGGAGAGCAGTTCTTC.

This clonotype was observed a few times. The genes are TRBV7-3 and TRBJ2-1, with 7 bases fitting TRBD2. CDR3 length: 14 amino acids. Germline CDR1 reads SGHTA; CDR2 reads FQGTGA. V was clipped by 7 bases and J by 5 bases; unmatched bases: 8. The CDR3: CASKKGGGDNEQFF. CDR3 sequence (DNA): TGTGCCAGCAAGAAGGGCGGGGGAGACAATGAGCAGTTCTTC.

In this sample, this clonotype turned up a few times. V is TRBV4-2 and J is TRBJ2-3; perhaps TRBD2 as D (5 bases). There are 17 residues in the CDR3. Germline V gene sequence: CDR1 LGHNA, CDR2 YNFKEQ. The V end lost 3 bases, the J end lost 2 bases, and 18 bases lay between the germline ends. This CDR3 reads CASSHVPYWGDTDTQYF. The CDR3, as DNA: TGTGCCAGCAGCCACGTACCCTATTGGGGAGACACAGATACGCAGTATTTT.

This clonotype was counted only a few times. The genes are TRBV12-3 or TRBV12-4 and TRBJ2-2; TRBD2 might be the D (6 bases). This CDR3 region has 14 residues. Trimming removed 5 bases from V and 4 bases from J, with 11 bases in between. Here the CDR3 reads CASSLQTSTGELFF. The CDR3 nucleotides are TGTGCCAGCAGTCTACAGACTAGCACCGGGGAGCTGTTTTTT.

This clonotype was seen a handful of times. V is TRBV4-1 and J is TRBJ1-2; 8 nucleotides align to TRBD1. This CDR3 has 17 amino acids. The V gene's germline CDR1 is MGHRA and CDR2 YSYEKL. Trimming cost V 4 bases and J 9 bases; bases outside gene matches: 19. The DNA for the CDR3 is TGCGCCAGCAGCCGGTATGGGGATGCCAGGACAGGGCTGAGCTACACCTTC. Translated, it gives CASSRYGDARTGLSYTF.

V is TRBV5-1 and J is TRBJ1-2, with 9 nucleotides matching TRBD1. J gave up 2 bases and V 6 bases, and 5 bases lay outside the gene matches. In germline, CDR1 is SGHRS, CDR2 YFSETQ. This CDR3 is built from 14 residues. The CDR3 loop reads CASNPGQGNYGYTF. Here the CDR3 DNA reads TGCGCCAGCAACCCGGGACAGGGAAACTATGGCTACACCTTC. Using reference TRBV5-1 and TRBJ1-2 for the parts outside the CDR3, the full variable domain is KAGVTQTPRYLIKTRGQQVTLSCSPISGHRSVSWYQQTPGQGLQFLFEYFSETQRNKGNFPGRFSGRQFSNSRSEMNVSTLELGDSALYLCASNPGQGNYGYTFGSGTRLTVV.

A few counts support this clonotype. V gene TRBV7-2 combines with J gene TRBJ1-5, with D perhaps matching TRBD1 (5 bases). Germline V gene lookup returns CDR1 SGHTA and CDR2 FQGNSA. Trimming shortened V by 1 base and J by 9 bases, and 13 bases separated the two germline ends. CDR3 length: 14 amino acids. The CDR3 is CASSLGQGSGPQHF. The CDR3 bases are TGTGCCAGCAGCTTAGGGCAGGGTAGTGGGCCCCAGCATTTT.

This clonotype has just a few counts. The CDR3 here is CASSALPGLYTDTQYF. The CDR3 DNA reads as TGTGCCAGCAGTGCTCTTCCGGGACTATACACAGATACGCAGTATTTT. The genes are TRBV6-1 and TRBJ2-3; 7 bases are shared with TRBD2. Germline V gene lookup returns CDR1 MNHNS and CDR2 SASEGT. Trimming at V came to 4 bases and at J to 2 bases, leaving 9 bases not matched to a gene. This CDR3 has 16 amino acids.

This clonotype was counted many times. The V gene is TRBV6-2 or TRBV6-3, the J gene TRBJ2-6; 8 nucleotides align to TRBD1. Germline CDR1 is MNHEY and CDR2 is SVGEGT. The length of the CDR3 is 18 residues. V shed 5 bases, J shed 2 bases, and the junction held 11 bases outside the gene matches. This CDR3 is CASSRSRDRWTGANVLTF. The CDR3 DNA follows: TGTGCCAGCAGTCGTAGCCGGGACAGGTGGACTGGGGCCAACGTCCTGACTTTC.

This clonotype was seen a few times. V and J are TRBV2 and TRBJ2-5; D gene ambiguous. CDR3 size: 15 residues. The V end was cut by 0 bases, the J end by 1 base, with 9 bases between. CDR1 and CDR2 from the germline V gene are SNHLY and FYNNEI. The CDR3 sequence is CASSEALSIQETQYF. The CDR3 DNA is TGTGCCAGCAGTGAAGCGCTCTCGATCCAAGAGACCCAGTACTTC.

V gene TRBV28 combines with J gene TRBJ2-3; D gene unclear. V was clipped by 3 bases and J by 1 base, with 14 bases between them. This CDR3 comprises 16 residues. The germline V gene has CDR1 MDHEN and CDR2 SYDVKM. The CDR3 loop reads CASSLRISEGTDTQYF. Written as DNA, the CDR3 is TGTGCCAGCAGTTTGAGAATAAGCGAGGGCACAGATACGCAGTATTTT.

There are a few counts of this clonotype. The genes are TRBV7-2 and TRBJ1-5, with D perhaps TRBD1 (5 bases). The CDR3 extends over 12 amino acids. Trimming pared 5 bases from V and 9 bases from J, leaving 11 bases between. CDR1 and CDR2 from the germline V gene are SGHTA and FQGNSA. Here the CDR3 reads CASSRDGLPQHF. The CDR3 DNA reads as TGTGCCAGCAGCCGGGACGGTCTGCCCCAGCATTTT.

This clonotype was detected a few times. J is TRBJ2-3 and V is TRBV11-1; the match to TRBD1 covers 9 bases. The CDR3 totals 15 residues. Germline CDR1 reads SGHAT; CDR2 reads FQDESV (reference sequence). V shed 5 bases, J shed 6 bases, and the junction held 9 bases outside the gene matches. Written as DNA, the CDR3 is TGTGCCAGCAGCCAACCGGGACAGGGATGGGATACGCAGTATTTT. Its protein product is CASSQPGQGWDTQYF. Full variable domain (rest looked up from reference TRBV11-1 and TRBJ2-3): EAEVAQSPRYKITEKSQAVAFWCDPISGHATLYWYRQILGQGPELLVQFQDESVVDDSQLPKDRFSAERLKGVDSTLKIQPAELGDSAMYLCASSQPGQGWDTQYFGPGTRLTVL.